Each of the 21 T cell receptor beta chains below was sequenced from the same sample in a study of blood T cell repertoires in COVID-19. TCRdb keeps only in-frame clones here, not all; method: immunoSEQ multiplex PCR. This table has approximately 150,000 clones, roughly 82% appearing once. Sequences were obtained from peripheral blood. The receptors derive from a human donor in a cohort sampled during active COVID-19.

The gene calls are TRBV29-1 and TRBJ1-3; TRBD1 agrees at 9 bases. The junction had 8 bases not matched to a gene; V was cut back by 6 bases and J by 8 bases. CDR3 length equals 13 residues. Germline V CDR1 and CDR2: SQVTM, ANQGSEA. The CDR3 loop is CSVVGQGTDTIYF. CDR3 nucleotide sequence: TGCAGCGTGGTAGGACAGGGGACGGACACCATATATTTT.

This chain uses TRBV21-1 with TRBJ2-7; whether TRBD1, the table's D call, matches the DNA was not checked. TRBV21-1 is noted as a pseudogene. The CDR3 length is 16 residues. The CDR3 is CASSKVNWGLGDEQYV. The CDR3 DNA reads TGTGCCAGCAGCAAAGTCAATTGGGGGCTAGGGGACGAGCAGTACGTC.

The genes are TRBV28 and TRBJ2-7; tentatively, D is TRBD2 (6 bases). V was trimmed by 5 bases and J by 2 bases, leaving 16 bases between them. The CDR3 consists of 15 residues. Germline V gene lookup returns CDR1 MDHEN and CDR2 SYDVKM. CDR3 sequence: CASSAPVGGPYEQYF. CDR3 sequence (DNA): TGTGCCAGCAGTGCCCCTGTGGGGGGTCCCTACGAGCAGTACTTC.

This rearrangement joins TRBV7-9 to TRBJ1-5; D may be TRBD1 (6 bases). V shed 2 bases and J shed 4 bases, with 6 bases lying between them. The germline CDR1 and CDR2 sequences are SEHNR and FQNEAQ (reference sequence). The CDR3 runs 13 residues. CDR3 region: CASSLQGNQPQHF. The CDR3 DNA reads TGTGCCAGCAGCTTACAGGGGAATCAGCCCCAGCATTTT.

The CDR3 is CASSALTSGRGYEQFF. CDR3 sequence (DNA): TGTGCCAGCAGTGCCCTGACTAGCGGGAGAGGCTATGAGCAGTTCTTC. The chain joins TRBV6-1 to TRBJ2-1; 12 nucleotides align to TRBD2. The germline gives CDR1 MNHNS, CDR2 SASEGT. J lost 8 bases, V lost 4 bases, and 9 bases had no gene match. The CDR3 has 16 amino acids.

This clone appeared a few times. The chain links TRBV5-8 to TRBJ1-6; possibly TRBD1 for D (5 bases). From germline, CDR1 is SGHTS and CDR2 YDEGEE. This CDR3 is built from 14 residues. Deletions cut 2 bases from V and 6 bases from J, with 9 bases between. The CDR3 spells CASSFRTSNSPLHF. In DNA, the CDR3 is TGTGCCAGCAGCTTCCGGACAAGTAATTCACCCCTCCACTTT. Filled out from reference TRBV5-8 and TRBJ1-6, the complete variable domain reads EAGVTQSPTHLIKTRGQQATLRCSPISGHTSVYWYQQALGLGLQFLLWYDEGEERNRGNFPPRFSGRQFPNYSSELNVNALELEDSALYLCASSFRTSNSPLHFGNGTRLTVT.

The chain uses TRBV2 and TRBJ1-6, with unresolved D. V lost 3 bases, J lost 10 bases, and 10 bases lay in between. The CDR3 covers 13 residues. Looked up from germline, CDR1 is SNHLY and CDR2 is FYNNEI. The CDR3 reads CASSDRLESPLHF. For the CDR3, the DNA is TGTGCCAGCAGTGACAGGTTGGAATCACCCCTCCACTTT. Full variable domain (outside the CDR3, taken from reference TRBV2 and TRBJ1-6): EPEVTQTPSHQVTQMGQEVILRCVPISNHLYFYWYRQILGQKVEFLVSFYNNEISEKSEIFDDQFSVERPDGSNFTLKIRSTKLEDSAMYFCASSDRLESPLHFGNGTRLTVT.

The chain recombines TRBV5-4 with TRBJ2-1; the D gene is possibly TRBD2 (6 bases). Germline V gene sequence: CDR1 SGHNT, CDR2 YYREEE (reference sequence). The CDR3 spans 16 residues. V dropped 4 bases and J dropped 0 bases, with 14 bases sitting between them. CDR3: CASSKEGINSYNEQFF. For the CDR3, the DNA is TGTGCCAGCAGCAAGGAGGGAATCAACTCCTACAATGAGCAGTTCTTC.

This clone was observed a few times. The chain combines TRBV7-9 with TRBJ1-2, with D unclear. CDR3 length: 15 amino acids. Germline V CDR1 and CDR2: SEHNR, FQNEAQ (reference sequence). The V gene lost 3 bases and the J gene lost 0 bases, with 11 bases spanning the gap. The CDR3 DNA sequence: TGTGCCAGCAGCTTTTTACGAGGTACTAACTATGGCTACACCTTC. Translated: CASSFLRGTNYGYTF.

This chain uses TRBV6-5 with TRBJ2-7; D is uncertain. The V and J ends lost 3 bases and 0 bases respectively, with 9 bases between them. Germline V gene sequence: CDR1 MNHEY, CDR2 SVGAGI. The CDR3 length is 14 residues. The CDR3 DNA reads as TGTGCCAGCAGTTATCTGGTCGGCTCCTACGAGCAGTACTTC. It yields the protein CASSYLVGSYEQYF.

The chain is built from TRBV2 and TRBJ2-2; TRBD2 agrees at 9 bases. This CDR3 comprises 15 residues. The junction had 8 bases not matched to a gene; V was cut back by 8 bases and J by 4 bases. Germline V gives CDR1 SNHLY, CDR2 FYNNEI. CDR3 in amino acids: CASRRIAGVTGELFF. CDR3 nucleotide sequence: TGTGCCAGCCGGCGAATAGCGGGAGTCACCGGGGAGCTGTTTTTT.

This rearrangement joins TRBV15 to TRBJ2-5, with 10 bases matching TRBD1. Unmatched junction bases numbered 5, after V lost 3 bases and J lost 1 base. The germline V gene has CDR1 LNHNV and CDR2 YYDKDF (reference sequence). The CDR3 contains 16 residues. CDR3 protein: CATSRVRTGGQETQYF. CDR3 nucleotide sequence: TGTGCCACCAGCAGGGTCCGGACAGGGGGCCAAGAGACCCAGTACTTC.

This sequence joins TRBV19 and TRBJ1-1, with 10 positions matching TRBD1. Per germline, CDR1 LNHDA and CDR2 SQIVND (reference sequence). V dropped 1 base and J dropped 8; count of bases not matched to a gene: 7. This CDR3 is 15 amino acids long. CDR3 nucleotides: TGTGCCAGTAGTATAGTTGGGACAGGGGCGAGGGAAGCTTTCTTT. Encoded protein: CASSIVGTGAREAFF. Based on the CDR3 plus reference TRBV19 and TRBJ1-1, the full variable domain is DGGITQSPKYLFRKEGQNVTLSCEQNLNHDAMYWYRQDPGQGLRLIYYSQIVNDFQKGDIAEGYSVSREKKESFPLTVTSAQKNPTAFYLCASSIVGTGAREAFFGQGTRLTVV.

The chain has TRBV29-1 and TRBJ2-1; 9 bases agree with TRBD1. Looked up from germline, CDR1 is SQVTM and CDR2 is ANQGSEA. The CDR3 has 17 amino acids. V trimming: 8 bases; J trimming: 4 bases; junction bases outside the gene matches: 18. The CDR3 loop reads CSRAQLPGTGQYNEQFF. The CDR3 DNA sequence: TGCAGCAGAGCCCAGCTTCCCGGGACAGGGCAATACAATGAGCAGTTCTTC.

This chain links TRBV29-1 with TRBJ2-7; TRBD1 matches at 7 bases. J was trimmed by 2 bases and V by 5 bases; bases with no gene match: 9. The germline CDR1 and CDR2 sequences are SQVTM and ANQGSEA. The CDR3 consists of 14 residues. The CDR3: CSVHGYRGTYEQYF. CDR3 DNA: TGCAGCGTTCACGGCTACAGGGGAACCTACGAGCAGTACTTC.

The genes are TRBV6-1 and TRBJ2-7, with D maybe TRBD1 (5 bases). This CDR3 contains 15 residues. V was trimmed by 3 bases and J by 2 bases, leaving 14 bases between them. Germline CDR1 and CDR2: MNHNS and SASEGT. The CDR3 here is CASSEGQGNPYEQYF. The CDR3, as DNA: TGTGCCAGCAGTGAGGGGCAGGGCAACCCCTACGAGCAGTACTTC.

J is TRBJ2-3 and V is TRBV9; the D gene is possibly TRBD2 (6 bases). The V gene's germline CDR1 is SGDLS and CDR2 YYNGEE. There are 17 residues in the CDR3. With 0 bases removed from V and 4 bases from J, the gap between germline ends came to 18 bases. The CDR3 spells CASSVEGGGLGADTQYF. CDR3 in DNA: TGTGCCAGCAGCGTAGAGGGCGGAGGGCTCGGGGCAGATACGCAGTATTTT.

J is TRBJ2-7 and V is TRBV11-2; D is possibly TRBD2 (5 bases). Trimming left V 6 bases short and J 0 bases short, with 15 bases between. Germline V gene sequence: CDR1 SGHAT, CDR2 FQNNGV. This CDR3 comprises 15 residues. As DNA, the CDR3 is TGTGCCAGCAGACTAGACGAGGAGAGCTCCTACGAGCAGTACGTC. Its translation: CASRLDEESSYEQYV.

The chain has TRBV5-5 and TRBJ1-5; D unclear. Germline CDR1 reads SGHKS; CDR2 reads YYEKEE (reference sequence). The ends were cut back, 1 base at V and 6 bases at J, with 8 bases in the middle. The CDR3 consists of 13 residues. The CDR3: CASSLTTGQPQHF. Written as DNA, the CDR3 is TGTGCCAGCAGCTTGACAACGGGTCAGCCCCAGCATTTT. The full variable domain, with the rest looked up from reference TRBV5-5 and TRBJ1-5, is DAGVTQSPTHLIKTRGQQVTLRCSPISGHKSVSWYQQVLGQGPQFIFQYYEKEERGRGNFPDRFSARQFPNYSSELNVNALLLGDSALYLCASSLTTGQPQHFGDGTRLSIL.

The CDR3 loop reads CASSSEQGIYNEQFF. In DNA form, the CDR3 reads TGTGCCAGCAGCTCCGAACAGGGGATCTACAATGAGCAGTTCTTC. This rearrangement joins TRBV7-2 to TRBJ2-1; 7 bases map to TRBD1. Unmatched junction bases numbered 6, after V lost 4 bases and J lost 3 bases. Germline-derived CDR1 and CDR2 are SGHTA and FQGNSA. The CDR3 is made up of 15 amino acids.

The chain recombines TRBV5-1 with TRBJ2-7; D perhaps matches TRBD2 (5 bases). CDR3 length: 14 residues. V lost 0 bases and J 0 bases, leaving 7 bases between the germline ends. Per germline, CDR1 SGHRS and CDR2 YFSETQ. In nucleotides, the CDR3 is TGCGCCAGCAGCTTGGAAGCGGTCTCCTACGAGCAGTACTTC. Translation gives CASSLEAVSYEQYF.